This T cell receptor beta chain was sequenced during a study of cytomegalovirus exposure and HLA in healthy donors. Some clones are missing from TCRdb's copy, which holds only in-frame ones; the method was immunoSEQ multiplex PCR. The table lists 110,000 or so clones, roughly nine tenths of them singletons, with around 4.5% in the top ten. The donors were part of the approximately 130-subject validation cohort, which stood apart from the roughly 670-subject first cohort. Study-level points and caveats: The classifier was said to identify cytomegalovirus status with high specificity and sensitivity. Rare TCR sequences dominated, though some public TCRs recurred in many donors. The authors listed approximately 160 TCR beta chains as cytomegalovirus-associated.

Concerning this clone: Its antigen is still unknown.

The clonotype was recovered from a young man in good health and CMV-seropositive. The sequencing input was PBMCs.

For the CDR3, the DNA is TGTGCCAGCAGTTTATCATCCTCCTCTGGAAACACCATATATTTT. Translating it yields CASSLSSSSGNTIYF. The chain is built from TRBV27 and TRBJ1-3; D is uncertain. The germline V gene encodes CDR1 MNHEY and CDR2 SMNVEV (reference sequence). Trimming pared 0 bases from V and 0 bases from J, leaving 6 bases between. The CDR3 runs 15 residues.